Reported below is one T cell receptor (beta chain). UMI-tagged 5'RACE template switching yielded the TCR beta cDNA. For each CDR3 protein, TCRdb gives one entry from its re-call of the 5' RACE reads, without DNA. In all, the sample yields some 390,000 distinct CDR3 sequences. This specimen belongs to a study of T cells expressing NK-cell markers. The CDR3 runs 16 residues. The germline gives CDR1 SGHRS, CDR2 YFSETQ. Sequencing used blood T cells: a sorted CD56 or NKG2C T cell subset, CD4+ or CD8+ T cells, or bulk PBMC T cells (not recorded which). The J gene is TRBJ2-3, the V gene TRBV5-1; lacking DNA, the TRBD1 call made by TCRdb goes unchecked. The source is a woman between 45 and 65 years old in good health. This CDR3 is CASSLEAGRGLDTQYF. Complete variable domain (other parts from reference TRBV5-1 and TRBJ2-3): KAGVTQTPRYLIKTRGQQVTLSCSPISGHRSVSWYQQTPGQGLQFLFEYFSETQRNKGNFPGRFSGRQFSNSRSEMNVSTLELGDSALYLCASSLEAGRGLDTQYFGPGTRLTVL.